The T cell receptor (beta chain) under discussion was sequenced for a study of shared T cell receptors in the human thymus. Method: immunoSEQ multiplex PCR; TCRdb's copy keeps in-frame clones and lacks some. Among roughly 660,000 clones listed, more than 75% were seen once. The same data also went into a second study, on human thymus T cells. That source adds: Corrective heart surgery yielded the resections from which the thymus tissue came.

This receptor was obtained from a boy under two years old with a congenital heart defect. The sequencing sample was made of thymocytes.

The CDR3 nucleotides read TGCGCCAGGAGCGCGATGGAGGGTGGAGGACAGGGGTTAAAGGGGCCCTACGAGCAGTACTTC. This codes for CARSAMEGGGQGLKGPYEQYF. The chain uses TRBV5-1 and TRBJ2-7; the match to TRBD1 covers 9 bases. The CDR3 runs 21 residues. The germline V gene has CDR1 SGHRS and CDR2 YFSETQ. The V segment lost 8 bases and the J segment 2 bases; nucleotides outside the gene matches: 29. The full variable domain, completed using reference TRBV5-1 and TRBJ2-7, is KAGVTQTPRYLIKTRGQQVTLSCSPISGHRSVSWYQQTPGQGLQFLFEYFSETQRNKGNFPGRFSGRQFSNSRSEMNVSTLELGDSALYLCARSAMEGGGQGLKGPYEQYFGPGTRLTVT.